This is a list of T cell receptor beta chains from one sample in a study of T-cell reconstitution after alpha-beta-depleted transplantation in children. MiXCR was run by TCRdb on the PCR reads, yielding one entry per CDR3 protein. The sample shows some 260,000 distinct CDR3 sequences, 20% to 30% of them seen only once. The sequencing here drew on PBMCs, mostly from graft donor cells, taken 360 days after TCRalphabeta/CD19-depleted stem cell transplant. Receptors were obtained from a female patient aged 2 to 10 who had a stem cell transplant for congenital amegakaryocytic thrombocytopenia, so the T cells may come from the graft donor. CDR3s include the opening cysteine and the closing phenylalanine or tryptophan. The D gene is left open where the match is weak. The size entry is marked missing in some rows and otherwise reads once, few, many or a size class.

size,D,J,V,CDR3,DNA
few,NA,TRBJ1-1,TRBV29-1,CSAKTGTHTEAFF,TGCAGCGCCAAGACAGGCACGCACACTGAAGCTTTCTTT
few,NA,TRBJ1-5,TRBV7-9,CASSLPQSPQHF,TGTGCCAGCAGCTTACCACAAAGTCCCCAGCATTTT
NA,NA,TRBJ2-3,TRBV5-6,CASSSQTDGLWLDTQYF,TGTGCCAGCAGCTCTCAGACCGACGGGCTTTGGCTTGATACGCAGTATTTT
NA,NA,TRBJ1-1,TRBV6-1,CASRILGRVDTEAFF,TGTGCCAGCAGAATCCTCGGCAGGGTTGACACTGAAGCTTTCTTT
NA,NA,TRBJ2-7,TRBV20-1,CSANPGTEDYYEQYF,TGCAGTGCTAACCCCGGGACGGAGGATTACTACGAGCAGTACTTC
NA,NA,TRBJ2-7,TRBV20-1,CSATRWGHSSYEQYF,TGCAGTGCTACCCGGTGGGGACACAGCTCCTACGAGCAGTACTTC
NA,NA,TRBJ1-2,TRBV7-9,CASSRTGSAYGYTF,TGTGCCAGCAGCCGCACAGGGAGTGCCTATGGCTACACCTTC
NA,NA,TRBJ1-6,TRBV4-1,CASSHADSPLHF,TGCGCCAGCAGCCACGCCGATTCACCCCTCCACTTT
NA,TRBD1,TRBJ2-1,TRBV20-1,CSALRGQGYEQFF,TGCAGTGCTCTCAGGGGACAGGGGTATGAGCAGTTCTTC
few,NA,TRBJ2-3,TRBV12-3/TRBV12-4,CASSPSVGSRGADTQYF,TGTGCCAGCAGTCCCTCCGTCGGATCTCGAGGGGCAGATACGCAGTATTTT
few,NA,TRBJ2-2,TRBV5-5,CASSLGGLGELFF,TGTGCCAGCAGCTTGGGGGGGTTAGGGGAGCTGTTTTTT
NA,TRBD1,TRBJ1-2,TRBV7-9,CASSSGQGNYGYTF,TGTGCCAGCAGCTCCGGACAGGGAAACTATGGCTACACCTTC
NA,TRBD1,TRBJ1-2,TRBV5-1,CASSPGTGAYRYTF,TGCGCCAGCAGCCCCGGGACAGGGGCCTATCGCTACACCTTC
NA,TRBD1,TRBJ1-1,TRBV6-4,CASSDDRGSFSTEAFF,TGTGCCAGCAGTGACGACAGGGGGTCGTTCAGCACTGAAGCTTTCTTT
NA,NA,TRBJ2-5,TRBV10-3,CAISELLPPASGETQYF,TGTGCCATCAGTGAGCTACTGCCACCAGCCTCCGGGGAGACCCAGTACTTC
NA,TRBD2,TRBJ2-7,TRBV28,CASSETSGFIYEQYF,TGTGCCAGCAGTGAGACTAGCGGGTTCATCTACGAGCAGTACTTC
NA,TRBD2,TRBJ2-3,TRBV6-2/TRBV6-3,CASSYSAGASTDTQYF,TGTGCCAGCAGTTACTCAGCGGGAGCTAGCACAGATACGCAGTATTTT
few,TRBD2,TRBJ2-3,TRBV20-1,CSARLAGLDTQYF,TGCAGTGCTAGACTAGCGGGTTTGGATACGCAGTATTTT
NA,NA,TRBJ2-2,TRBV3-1,CASSQRGALTGELFF,TGTGCCAGCAGCCAAAGGGGGGCGCTTACCGGGGAGCTGTTTTTT
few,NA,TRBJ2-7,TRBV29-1,CSALGGEQYF,TGCAGCGCCCTCGGGGGTGAGCAGTACTTC